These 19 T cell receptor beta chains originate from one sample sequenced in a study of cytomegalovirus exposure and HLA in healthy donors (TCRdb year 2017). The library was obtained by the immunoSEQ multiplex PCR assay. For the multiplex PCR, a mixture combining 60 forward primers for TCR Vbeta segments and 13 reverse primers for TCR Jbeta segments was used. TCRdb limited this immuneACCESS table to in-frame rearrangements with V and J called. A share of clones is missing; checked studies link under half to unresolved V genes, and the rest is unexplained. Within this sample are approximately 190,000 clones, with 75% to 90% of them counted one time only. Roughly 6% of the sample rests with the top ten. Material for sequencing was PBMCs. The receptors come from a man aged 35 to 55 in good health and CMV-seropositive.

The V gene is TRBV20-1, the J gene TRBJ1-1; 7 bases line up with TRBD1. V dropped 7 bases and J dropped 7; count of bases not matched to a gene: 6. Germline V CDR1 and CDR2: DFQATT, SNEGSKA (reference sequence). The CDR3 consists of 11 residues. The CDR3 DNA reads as TGCAGTGTTCCACAGGGGATTGAAGCTTTCTTT. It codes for CSVPQGIEAFF.

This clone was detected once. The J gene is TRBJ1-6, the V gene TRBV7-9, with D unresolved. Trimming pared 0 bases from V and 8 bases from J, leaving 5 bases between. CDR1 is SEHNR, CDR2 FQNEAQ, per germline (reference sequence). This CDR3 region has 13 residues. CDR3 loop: CASSLAGDSPLHF. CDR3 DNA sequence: TGTGCCAGCAGCTTAGCCGGGGATTCACCCCTCCACTTT.

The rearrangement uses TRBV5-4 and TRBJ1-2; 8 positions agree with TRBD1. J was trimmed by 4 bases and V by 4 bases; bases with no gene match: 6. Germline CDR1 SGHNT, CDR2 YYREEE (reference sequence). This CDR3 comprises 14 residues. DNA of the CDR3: TGTGCCAGCAGCCCCCAGGGGGCTGGCTATGGCTACACCTTC. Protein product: CASSPQGAGYGYTF. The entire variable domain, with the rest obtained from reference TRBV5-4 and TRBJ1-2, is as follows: ETGVTQSPTHLIKTRGQQVTLRCSSQSGHNTVSWYQQALGQGPQFIFQYYREEENGRGNFPPRFSGLQFPNYSSELNVNALELDDSALYLCASSPQGAGYGYTFGSGTRLTVV.

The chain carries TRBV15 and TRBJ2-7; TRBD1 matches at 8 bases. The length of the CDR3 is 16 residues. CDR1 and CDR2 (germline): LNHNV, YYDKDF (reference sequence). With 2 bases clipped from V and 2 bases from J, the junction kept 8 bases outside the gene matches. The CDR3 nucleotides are TGTGCCACCAGCAGATCAGGGGGCCAAAAGCCCTACGAGCAGTACTTC. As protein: CATSRSGGQKPYEQYF.

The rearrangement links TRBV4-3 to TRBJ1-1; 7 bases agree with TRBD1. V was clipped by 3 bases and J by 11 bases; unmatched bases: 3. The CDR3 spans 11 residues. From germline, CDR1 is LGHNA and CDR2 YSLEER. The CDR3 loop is CASSQQGEAFF. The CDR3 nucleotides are TGCGCCAGCAGCCAGCAGGGGGAGGCTTTCTTT.

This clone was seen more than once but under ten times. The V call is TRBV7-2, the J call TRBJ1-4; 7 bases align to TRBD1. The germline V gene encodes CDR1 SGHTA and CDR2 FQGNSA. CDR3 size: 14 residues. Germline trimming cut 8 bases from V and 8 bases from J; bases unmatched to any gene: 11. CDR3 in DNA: TGTGCCAGCGCCCTAGGAGGGGGCAAAGAAAAACTGTTTTTT. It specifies CASALGGGKEKLFF.

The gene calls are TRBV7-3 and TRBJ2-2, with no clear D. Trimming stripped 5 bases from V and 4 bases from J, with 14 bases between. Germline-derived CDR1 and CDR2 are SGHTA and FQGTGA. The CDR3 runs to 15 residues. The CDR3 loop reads CASSPRPDGTGELFF. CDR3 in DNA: TGTGCCAGCAGCCCCAGGCCCGACGGCACCGGGGAGCTGTTTTTT.

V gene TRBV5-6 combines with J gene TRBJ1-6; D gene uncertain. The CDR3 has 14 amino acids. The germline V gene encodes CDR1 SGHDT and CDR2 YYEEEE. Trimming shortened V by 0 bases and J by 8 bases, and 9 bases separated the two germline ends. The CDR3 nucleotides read TGTGCCAGCAGCTTGGGACTCTCGGATTCACCCCTCCACTTT. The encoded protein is CASSLGLSDSPLHF.

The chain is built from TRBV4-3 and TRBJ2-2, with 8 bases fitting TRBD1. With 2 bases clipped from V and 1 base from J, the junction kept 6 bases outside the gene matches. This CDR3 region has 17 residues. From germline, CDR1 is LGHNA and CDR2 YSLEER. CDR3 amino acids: CASSQRPGQVNTGELFF. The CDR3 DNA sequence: TGCGCCAGCAGCCAACGCCCGGGACAGGTGAACACCGGGGAGCTGTTTTTT.

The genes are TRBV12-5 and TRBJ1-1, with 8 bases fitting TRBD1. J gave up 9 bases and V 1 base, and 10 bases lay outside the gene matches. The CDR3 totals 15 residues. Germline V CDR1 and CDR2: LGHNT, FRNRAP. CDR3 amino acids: CASGLALPTGVQAFF. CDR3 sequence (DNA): TGTGCTAGTGGTTTGGCGCTTCCGACAGGGGTTCAAGCTTTCTTT.

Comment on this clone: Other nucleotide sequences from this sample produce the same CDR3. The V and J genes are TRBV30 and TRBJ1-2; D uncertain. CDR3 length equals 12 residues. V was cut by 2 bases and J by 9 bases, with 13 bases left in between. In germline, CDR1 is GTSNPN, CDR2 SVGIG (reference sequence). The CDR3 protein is CAWSREGSRYTF. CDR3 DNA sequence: TGTGCCTGGAGTCGGGAGGGAAGTCGCTACACCTTC.

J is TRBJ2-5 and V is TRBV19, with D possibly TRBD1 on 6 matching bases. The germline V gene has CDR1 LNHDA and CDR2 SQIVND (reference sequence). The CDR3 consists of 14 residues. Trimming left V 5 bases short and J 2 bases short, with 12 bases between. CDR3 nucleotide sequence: TGTGCCAGTAGTTCCAGGACAGTTCAAGAGACCCAGTACTTC. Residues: CASSSRTVQETQYF. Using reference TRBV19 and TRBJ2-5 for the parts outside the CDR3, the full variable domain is DGGITQSPKYLFRKEGQNVTLSCEQNLNHDAMYWYRQDPGQGLRLIYYSQIVNDFQKGDIAEGYSVSREKKESFPLTVTSAQKNPTAFYLCASSSRTVQETQYFGPGTRLLVL.

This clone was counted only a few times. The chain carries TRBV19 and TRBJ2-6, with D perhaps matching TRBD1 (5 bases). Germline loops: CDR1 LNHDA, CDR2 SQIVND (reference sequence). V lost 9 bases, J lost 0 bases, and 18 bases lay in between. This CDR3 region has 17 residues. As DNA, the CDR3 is TGTGCCAGCTATGACCGACAGAAACTCTCTGGGGCCAACGTCCTGACTTTC. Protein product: CASYDRQKLSGANVLTF.

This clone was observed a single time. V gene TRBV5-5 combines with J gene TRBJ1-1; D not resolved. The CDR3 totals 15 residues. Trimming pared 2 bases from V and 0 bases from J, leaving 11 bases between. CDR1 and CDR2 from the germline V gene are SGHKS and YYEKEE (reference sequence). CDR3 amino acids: CASSLTSGVNTEAFF. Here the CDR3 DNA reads TGTGCCAGCAGCTTAACCTCAGGCGTGAACACTGAAGCTTTCTTT.

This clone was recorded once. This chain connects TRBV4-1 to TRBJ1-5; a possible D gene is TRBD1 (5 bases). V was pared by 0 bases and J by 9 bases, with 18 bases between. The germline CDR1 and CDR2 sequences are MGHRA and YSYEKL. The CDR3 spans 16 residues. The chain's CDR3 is CASSQDVGQGLSPQHF. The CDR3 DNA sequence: TGCGCCAGCAGCCAAGATGTGGGGCAGGGCCTCTCGCCCCAGCATTTT.

The CDR3 reads CASSLNPATIYF. DNA for the CDR3: TGTGCCAGCAGTTTAAATCCCGCGACCATATATTTT. The J gene is TRBJ1-3, the V gene TRBV28; no definite D call. Germline V lookup: CDR1 MDHEN, CDR2 SYDVKM. The CDR3 extends over 12 amino acids. With 2 bases removed from V and 10 bases from J, the gap between germline ends came to 9 bases.

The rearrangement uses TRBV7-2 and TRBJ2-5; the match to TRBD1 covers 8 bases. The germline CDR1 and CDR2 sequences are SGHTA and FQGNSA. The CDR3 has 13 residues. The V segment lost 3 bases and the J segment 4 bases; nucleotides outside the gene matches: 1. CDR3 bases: TGTGCCAGCAGCTTGGACAGGGTAGAGACCCAGTACTTC. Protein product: CASSLDRVETQYF.

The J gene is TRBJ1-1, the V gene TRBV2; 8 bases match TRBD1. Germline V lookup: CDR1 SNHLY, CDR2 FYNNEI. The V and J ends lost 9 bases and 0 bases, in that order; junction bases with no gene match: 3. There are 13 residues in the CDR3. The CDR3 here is CARTGDLNTEAFF. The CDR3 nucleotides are TGTGCCAGGACAGGGGACTTGAACACTGAAGCTTTCTTT.

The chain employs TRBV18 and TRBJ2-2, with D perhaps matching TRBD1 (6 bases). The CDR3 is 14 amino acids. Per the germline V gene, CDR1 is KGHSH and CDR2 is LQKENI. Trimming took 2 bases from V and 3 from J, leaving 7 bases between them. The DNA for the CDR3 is TGTGCCAGCTCACCAGCAGGGGACACCGGGGAGCTGTTTTTT. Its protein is CASSPAGDTGELFF.